This T cell receptor (beta chain) was identified in a study of breast tumors, draining lymph nodes, adjacent tissues. Whole-study findings and limits: Data only fit, rather than demonstrated, lymph node origin of most tumor T cells. Luminal-like breast cancer showed significantly greater tumor-nontumor repertoire similarity than basal-like breast cancer did. Findings are consistent with lymph node origin and intratumoral expansion of most tumor T cells. Tumor repertoires ranked between lymph nodes and nontumor tissue in diversity, with V and J gene preferences.

In its sample, this clonotype was seen many times. Its antigen is unidentified. Breast cancer patients provided tissue from their axillary draining lymph nodes. Germline V gene lookup returns CDR1 MNHNY and CDR2 SVGAGI (reference sequence). The V and J ends lost 6 bases and 0 bases, in that order; junction bases with no gene match: 3. The CDR3 is 14 amino acids. TCRdb fed the multiplex PCR reads into MiXCR, producing one record per CDR3 protein. The table has approximately 280,000 distinct CDR3 sequences, 30% seen once. This receptor was taken from a female donor with breast cancer. Some clones in this sample may be carry-over from other donors' samples. The chain has TRBV6-6 and TRBJ2-7; 9 bases match TRBD2. Specimen: axillary lymph node tissue. The CDR3 sequence: CASRRTSASYEQYF. Written as DNA, the CDR3 is TGTGCCAGCAGACGGACTAGCGCCTCCTACGAGCAGTACTTC.